This T cell receptor beta chain derives from a study of identical twins. Broader study findings: Sequences that were beta out-of-frame showed weaker excess twin sharing.

TCRdb re-analysed the 5' RACE reads in MiXCR, keeping a single row per CDR3 protein. The repertoire holds approximately 1.8 million distinct CDR3 sequences, with about 31% as singletons. Of note for this clonotype: Its antigen is not known. The junction shows a germline mismatch at one end, possibly a read error.

Germline values: CDR1 DFQATT, CDR2 SNEGSKA (reference sequence). This CDR3 contains 13 residues. This receptor was taken from a newborn girl in good health. This chain links TRBV20-1 with TRBJ2-4; D uncertain. Sequenced sample: cord blood. The CDR3 loop reads CGARSGEGDIQYF. DNA for the CDR3: TGCGGTGCTAGATCTGGGGAAGGTGACATTCAGTACTTC.